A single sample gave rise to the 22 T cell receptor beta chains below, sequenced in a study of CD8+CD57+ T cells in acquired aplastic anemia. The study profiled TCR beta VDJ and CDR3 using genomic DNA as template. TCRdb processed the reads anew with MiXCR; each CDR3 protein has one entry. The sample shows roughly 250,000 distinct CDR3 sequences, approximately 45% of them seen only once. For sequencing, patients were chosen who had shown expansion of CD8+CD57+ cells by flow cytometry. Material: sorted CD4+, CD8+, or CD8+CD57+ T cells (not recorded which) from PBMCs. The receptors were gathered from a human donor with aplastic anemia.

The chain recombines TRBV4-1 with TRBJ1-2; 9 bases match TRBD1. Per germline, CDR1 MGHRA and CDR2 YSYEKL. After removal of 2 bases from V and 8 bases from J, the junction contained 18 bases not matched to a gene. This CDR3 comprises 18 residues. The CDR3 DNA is TGCGCCAGCAGCCAAAAGCTTACGGACAGGGGTCTAAACACAGGCTACACCTTC. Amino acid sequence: CASSQKLTDRGLNTGYTF.

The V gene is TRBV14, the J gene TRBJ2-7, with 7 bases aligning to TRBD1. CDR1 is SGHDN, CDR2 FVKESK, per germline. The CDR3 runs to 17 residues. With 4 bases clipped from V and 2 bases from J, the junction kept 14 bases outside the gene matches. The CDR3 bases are TGTGCCAGCAGCCCGAGGGGGCTGTCCCTCTCTACCTACGAGCAGTACTTC. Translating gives CASSPRGLSLSTYEQYF.

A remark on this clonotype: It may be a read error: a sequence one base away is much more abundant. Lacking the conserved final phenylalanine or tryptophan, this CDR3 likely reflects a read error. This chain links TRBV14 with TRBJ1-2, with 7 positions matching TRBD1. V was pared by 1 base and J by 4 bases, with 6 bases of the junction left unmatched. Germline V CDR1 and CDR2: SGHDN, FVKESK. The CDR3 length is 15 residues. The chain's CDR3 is CASSQGTGARYGYTL. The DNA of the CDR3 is TGTGCCAGCAGCCAAGGGACAGGCGCACGCTATGGCTACACCCTC.

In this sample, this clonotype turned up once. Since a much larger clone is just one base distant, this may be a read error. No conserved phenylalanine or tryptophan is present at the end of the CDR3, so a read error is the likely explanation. The CDR3 is CASSQDLGGWSEKLFL. CDR3 in DNA: TGTGCCAGCAGCCAAGATCTCGGGGGATGGTCTGAAAAACTGTTTCTT. This chain connects TRBV4-2 to TRBJ1-4, with D tentatively TRBD1 (5 bases). This CDR3 comprises 16 residues. The germline V gene has CDR1 LGHNA and CDR2 YNFKEQ. V lost 0 bases and J 7 bases, leaving 15 bases between the germline ends.

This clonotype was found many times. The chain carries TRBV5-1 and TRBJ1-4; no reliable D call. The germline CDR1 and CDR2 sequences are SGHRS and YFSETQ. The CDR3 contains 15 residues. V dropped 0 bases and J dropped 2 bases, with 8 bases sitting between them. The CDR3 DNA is TGCGCCAGCAGCTTGGCCGGTCAGACTAATGAAAAACTGTTTTTT. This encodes CASSLAGQTNEKLFF.

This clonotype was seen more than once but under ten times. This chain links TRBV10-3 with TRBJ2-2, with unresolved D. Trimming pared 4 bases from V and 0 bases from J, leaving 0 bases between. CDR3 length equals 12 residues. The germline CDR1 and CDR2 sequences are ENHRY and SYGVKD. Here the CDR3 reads CAISANTGELFF. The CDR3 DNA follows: TGTGCCATCAGTGCGAACACCGGGGAGCTGTTTTTT.

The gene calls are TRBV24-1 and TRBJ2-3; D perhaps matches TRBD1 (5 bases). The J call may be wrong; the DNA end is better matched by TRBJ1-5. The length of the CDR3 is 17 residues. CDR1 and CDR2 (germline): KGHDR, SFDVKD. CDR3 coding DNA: TGTGCCACCAGTGATGAAACTCCGACAGCAAACACGGATACGCAGCATTTT. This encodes CATSDETPTANTDTQHF.

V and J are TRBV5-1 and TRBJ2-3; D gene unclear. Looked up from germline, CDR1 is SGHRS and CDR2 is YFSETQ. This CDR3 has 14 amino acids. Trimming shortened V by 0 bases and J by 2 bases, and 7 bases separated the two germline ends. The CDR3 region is CASSLDQTTDTQYF. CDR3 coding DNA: TGCGCCAGCAGCTTGGACCAGACCACAGATACGCAGTATTTT.

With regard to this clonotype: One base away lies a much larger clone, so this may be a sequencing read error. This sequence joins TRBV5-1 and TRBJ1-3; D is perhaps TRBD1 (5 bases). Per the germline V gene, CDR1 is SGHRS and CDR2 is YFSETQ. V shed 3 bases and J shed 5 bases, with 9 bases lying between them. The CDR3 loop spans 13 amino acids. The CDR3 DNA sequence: TGCGCCAGCAGCTCGGGGGGGAGAAACACCATATATTTT. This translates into CASSSGGRNTIYF.

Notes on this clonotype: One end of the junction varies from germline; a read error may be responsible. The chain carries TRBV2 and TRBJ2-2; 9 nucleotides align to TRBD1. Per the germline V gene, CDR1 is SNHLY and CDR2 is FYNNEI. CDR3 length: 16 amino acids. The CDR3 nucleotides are TGTGCCAGCAGTGGTAGGGACAGGGTTCGCACCGGGGAGCTGTCTTTT. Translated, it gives CASSGRDRVRTGELSF.

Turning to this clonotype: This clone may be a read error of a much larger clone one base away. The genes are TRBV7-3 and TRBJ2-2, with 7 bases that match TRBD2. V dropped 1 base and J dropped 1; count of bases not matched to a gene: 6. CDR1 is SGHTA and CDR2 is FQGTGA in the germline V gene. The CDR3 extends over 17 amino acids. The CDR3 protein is CASSLILASGNTGELFF. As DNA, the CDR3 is TGTGCCAGCAGCTTAATATTAGCTAGCGGGAACACCGGGGAGCTGTTTTTT.

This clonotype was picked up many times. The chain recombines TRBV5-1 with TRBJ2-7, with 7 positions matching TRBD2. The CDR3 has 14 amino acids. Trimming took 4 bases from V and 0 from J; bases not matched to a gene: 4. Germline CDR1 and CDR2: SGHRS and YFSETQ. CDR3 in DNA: TGCGCCAGCAGCCAAAGCGGGGTCTCCTACGAGCAGTACTTC. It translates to CASSQSGVSYEQYF.

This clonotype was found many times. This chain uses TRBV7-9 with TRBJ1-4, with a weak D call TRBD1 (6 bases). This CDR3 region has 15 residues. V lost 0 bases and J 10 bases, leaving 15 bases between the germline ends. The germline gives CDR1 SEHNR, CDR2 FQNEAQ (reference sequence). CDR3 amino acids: CASSLAEGEFVKLFF. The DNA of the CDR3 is TGTGCCAGCAGCTTAGCGGAGGGGGAATTTGTAAAACTGTTTTTT.

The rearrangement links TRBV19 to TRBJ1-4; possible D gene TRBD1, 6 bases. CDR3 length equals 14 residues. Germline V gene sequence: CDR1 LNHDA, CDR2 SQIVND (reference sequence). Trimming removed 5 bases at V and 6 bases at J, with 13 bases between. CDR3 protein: CASSPGGRDEKLFF. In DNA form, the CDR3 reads TGTGCCAGTAGTCCCGGGGGCAGGGATGAAAAACTGTTTTTT. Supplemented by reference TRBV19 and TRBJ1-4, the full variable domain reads DGGITQSPKYLFRKEGQNVTLSCEQNLNHDAMYWYRQDPGQGLRLIYYSQIVNDFQKGDIAEGYSVSREKKESFPLTVTSAQKNPTAFYLCASSPGGRDEKLFFGSGTQLSVL.

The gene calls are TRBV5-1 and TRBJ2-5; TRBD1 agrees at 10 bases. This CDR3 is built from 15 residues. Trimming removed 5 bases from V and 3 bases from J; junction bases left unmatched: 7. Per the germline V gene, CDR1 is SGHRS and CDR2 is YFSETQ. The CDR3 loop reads CASRAGTGEEETQYF. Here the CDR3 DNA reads TGCGCCAGCAGGGCCGGGACAGGGGAAGAAGAGACCCAGTACTTC.

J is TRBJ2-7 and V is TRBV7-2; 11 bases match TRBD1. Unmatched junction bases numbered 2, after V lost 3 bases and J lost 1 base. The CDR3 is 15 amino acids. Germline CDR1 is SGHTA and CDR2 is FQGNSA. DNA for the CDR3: TGTGCCAGCAGCTTCGGGACAGGGGGTTCCTACGAGCAGTACTTC. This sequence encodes CASSFGTGGSYEQYF.

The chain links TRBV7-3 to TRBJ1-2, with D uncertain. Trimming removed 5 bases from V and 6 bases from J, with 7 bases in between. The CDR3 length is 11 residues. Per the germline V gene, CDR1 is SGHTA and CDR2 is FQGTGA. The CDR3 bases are TGTGCCAGCAGCAGAGAGGATGGCTACACCTTC. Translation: CASSREDGYTF.

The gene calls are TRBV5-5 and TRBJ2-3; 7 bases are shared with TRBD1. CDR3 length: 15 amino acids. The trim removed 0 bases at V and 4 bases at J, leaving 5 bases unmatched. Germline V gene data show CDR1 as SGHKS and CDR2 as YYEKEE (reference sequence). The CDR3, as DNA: TGTGCCAGCAGCTTGGAGGGGGCGAGCGCAGATACGCAGTATTTT. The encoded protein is CASSLEGASADTQYF.

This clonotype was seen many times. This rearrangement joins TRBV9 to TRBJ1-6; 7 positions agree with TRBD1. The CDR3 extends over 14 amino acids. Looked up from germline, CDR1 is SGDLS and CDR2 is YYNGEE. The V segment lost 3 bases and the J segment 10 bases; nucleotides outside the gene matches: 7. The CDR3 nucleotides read TGTGCCAGCAGCGCTCGGGACAGAAGCTCACCCCTCCACTTT. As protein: CASSARDRSSPLHF.

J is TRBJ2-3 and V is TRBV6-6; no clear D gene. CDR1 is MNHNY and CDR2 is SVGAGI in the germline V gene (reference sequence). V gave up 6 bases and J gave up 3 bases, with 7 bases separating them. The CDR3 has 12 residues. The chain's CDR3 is CASSHRTDTQYF. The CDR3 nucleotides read TGTGCCAGCAGCCATAGGACAGATACGCAGTATTTT.

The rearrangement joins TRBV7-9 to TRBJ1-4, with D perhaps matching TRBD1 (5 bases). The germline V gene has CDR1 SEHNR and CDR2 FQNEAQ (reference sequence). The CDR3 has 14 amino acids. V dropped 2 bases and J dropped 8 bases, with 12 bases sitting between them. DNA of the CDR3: TGTGCCAGCAGCTTACGGGGCAGGGACGAAAAACTGTTTTTT. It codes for CASSLRGRDEKLFF.

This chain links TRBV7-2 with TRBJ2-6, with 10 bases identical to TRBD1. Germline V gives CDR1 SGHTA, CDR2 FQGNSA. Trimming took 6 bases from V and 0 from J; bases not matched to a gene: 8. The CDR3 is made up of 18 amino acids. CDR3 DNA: TGTGCCAGCAGGTATCCGGGACAGGGGCTCTCTGGGGCCAACGTCCTGACTTTC. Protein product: CASRYPGQGLSGANVLTF.